This TCR beta chain was profiled in a study of early T cells in non-severe SARS-CoV-2 infection. In this sample, this clonotype turned up many times. Its antigen is currently unknown. This CDR3 is 16 amino acids long. The germline CDR1 and CDR2 sequences are SEHNR and FQNEAQ (reference sequence). Germline trimming cut 6 bases from V and 3 bases from J; bases unmatched to any gene: 8. General study findings and limits: VDJdb-based annotation leaned toward anti-spike CD8 responses and missed private and CD4 specificities.

In the library, individual cDNA molecules carried attached unique molecular identifiers. TCRdb fed the 5' RACE reads into MiXCR, producing one record per CDR3 protein. The repertoire holds around 33,000 distinct CDR3 sequences, with 4.6% as singletons. This rearrangement joins TRBV7-9 to TRBJ1-6; the match to TRBD1 covers 7 bases. The receptor was isolated from an adult who was a healthcare worker with PCR-confirmed SARS-CoV-2 infection or an uninfected control (not recorded which). Sequencing was performed on whole blood. CDR3 in DNA: TGTGCCAGCAGACCACAGGGGCGACACTATAATTCACCCCTCCACTTT. It codes for CASRPQGRHYNSPLHF.